The T cell receptor beta chain under discussion was sequenced for a study of beta chain features in type 1 diabetes. Study-level results: Highly expressing activated T cells could be over-counted with a cDNA template.

The investigators reverse transcribed all of the isolated RNA, so they sequenced expressed TCRB transcripts. Sequenced by immunoSEQ multiplex PCR; TCRdb stores in-frame clones only, minus some. The sample has 970,000 or so clones, about 17% seen once. In its sample, this clone was seen a few times. Antigen: not known. V was trimmed by 1 base and J by 3 bases, leaving 9 bases between them. Germline V gives CDR1 LGHNA, CDR2 YSLEER. The CDR3 has 15 residues. The clonotype was recovered from a woman aged 18-29 years in good health. Sequencing was done on a sample of naive CD4+ T cells from blood. The rearrangement links TRBV4-3 to TRBJ2-2; D remains ambiguous. The DNA of the CDR3 is TGCGCCAGCAGCCAAGGGCTAGTATACACCGGGGAGCTGTTTTTT. As protein: CASSQGLVYTGELFF.